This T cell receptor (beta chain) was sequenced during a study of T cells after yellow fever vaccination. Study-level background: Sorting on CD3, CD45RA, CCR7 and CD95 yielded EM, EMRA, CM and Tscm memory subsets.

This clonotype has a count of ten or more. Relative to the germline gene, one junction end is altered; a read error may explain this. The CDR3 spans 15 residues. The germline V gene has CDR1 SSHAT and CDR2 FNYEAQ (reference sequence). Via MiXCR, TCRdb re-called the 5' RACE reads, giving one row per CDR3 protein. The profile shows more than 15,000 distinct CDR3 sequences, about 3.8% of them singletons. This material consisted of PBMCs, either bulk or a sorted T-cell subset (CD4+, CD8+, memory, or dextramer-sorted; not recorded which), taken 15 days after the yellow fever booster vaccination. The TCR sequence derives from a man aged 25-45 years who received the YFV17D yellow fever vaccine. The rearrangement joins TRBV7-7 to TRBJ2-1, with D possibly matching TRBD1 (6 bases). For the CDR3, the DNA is TGTGCTAGCAGCTTAGTCTGGGGGCTTAACAATGAGCAGTTCTTC. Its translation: CASSLVWGLNNEQFF.